A single sample gave rise to the 3 T cell receptor beta chains below, sequenced in a study of T cell repertoires in aging, cancer and after chemotherapy. Rearranged V-D-J TRB sequences were amplified with a mixed TRB-A/B primer pool. Each CDR3 protein is one row after TCRdb ran MiXCR on the multiplex PCR reads. The sample has more than 10,000 distinct CDR3 sequences; 20% to 25% are singletons. The template was genomic DNA from peripheral blood, not RNA. What was sequenced was blood. Receptor source: a human donor in good health.

This clonotype has just a few counts. This rearrangement joins TRBV12-3 or TRBV12-4 to TRBJ1-5; TRBD1 matches 7 bases. The J segment lost 4 bases and the V segment lost 3 bases, leaving 12 bases of the junction unmatched. This CDR3 region has 17 residues. CDR3 sequence: CASSLSSRGESNQPQHF. The CDR3 DNA follows: TGTGCCAGCAGTTTGAGTAGCAGGGGGGAATCAAATCAGCCCCAGCATTTT.

This clonotype was observed a handful of times. V usage is TRBV20-1 and J usage is TRBJ2-2; 9 bases map to TRBD1. Germline values: CDR1 DFQATT, CDR2 SNEGSKA (reference sequence). The CDR3 contains 16 residues. V was clipped by 0 bases and J by 5 bases; unmatched bases: 7. The CDR3 protein is CSARDRGQGRTGELFF. CDR3 sequence (DNA): TGCAGTGCTAGAGATAGGGGACAGGGTAGGACCGGGGAGCTGTTTTTT.

This clonotype was counted between two and nine times. The chain links TRBV7-9 to TRBJ1-6; D uncertain. The CDR3 runs to 13 residues. Germline V CDR1 and CDR2: SEHNR, FQNEAQ (reference sequence). Trimming took 4 bases from V and 7 from J, leaving 8 bases between them. The CDR3 nucleotides are TGTGCCAGCAGCTCCCGGACGAATTCACCCCTCCACTTT. Translation gives CASSSRTNSPLHF. The full variable domain, rest sourced from reference TRBV7-9 and TRBJ1-6, is DTGVSQNPRHKITKRGQNVTFRCDPISEHNRLYWYRQTLGQGPEFLTYFQNEAQLEKSRLLSDRFSAERPKGSFSTLEIQRTEQGDSAMYLCASSSRTNSPLHFGNGTRLTVT.